The 16 T cell receptor beta chains reported below all come from one sample, sequenced in a study of T cell changes during pregnancy in multiple sclerosis. TCRdb's table, derived via immunoSEQ multiplex PCR, lists solely in-frame clones and lacks some. The data hold about 100,000 clones, with around 90% observed a single time. The specimen was peripheral blood, collected in the second trimester of pregnancy. The origin of the receptors is a female donor with multiple sclerosis, enrolled in a pregnancy study.

The genes are TRBV5-1 and TRBJ2-7; possibly TRBD1 for D (5 bases). V was cut by 4 bases and J by 7 bases, with 18 bases left in between. This CDR3 contains 14 residues. Germline assignment: CDR1 SGHRS and CDR2 YFSETQ. The CDR3 spells CASSLTVKTTEQYF. The CDR3 DNA reads as TGCGCCAGCAGCCTGACAGTCAAGACGACTGAGCAGTACTTC.

This clone appeared once. V and J are TRBV18 and TRBJ2-7; maybe TRBD1 (5 bases). The V and J ends lost 3 bases and 6 bases respectively, with 12 bases between them. The V gene's germline CDR1 is KGHSH and CDR2 LQKENI. The CDR3 consists of 13 residues. The CDR3, as DNA: TGTGCCAGCTCACCGGAAGGGGTCGGCGAGCAGTACTTC. This sequence encodes CASSPEGVGEQYF.

The chain carries TRBV6-1 and TRBJ1-2; no reliable D call. V was trimmed by 1 base and J by 4 bases, leaving 16 bases between them. Germline V gene lookup returns CDR1 MNHNS and CDR2 SASEGT. This CDR3 has 16 residues. The CDR3 sequence is CASSEGQLRQRYGYTF. The CDR3 nucleotides are TGTGCCAGCAGTGAAGGCCAATTGCGCCAGCGCTATGGCTACACCTTC.

The chain carries TRBV5-1 and TRBJ2-1, with 12 bases lining up with TRBD2. In germline, CDR1 is SGHRS, CDR2 YFSETQ. V gave up 3 bases and J gave up 7 bases; unmatched junction bases: 5. This CDR3 contains 15 residues. The CDR3 nucleotides are TGCGCCAGCAGCTCGACTAGCGGGGGCACGAATGAGCAGTTCTTC. Its translation: CASSSTSGGTNEQFF.

This chain connects TRBV19 to TRBJ1-2; D remains unclear. Germline V gene sequence: CDR1 LNHDA, CDR2 SQIVND (reference sequence). The CDR3 spans 13 residues. With 7 bases removed from V and 0 bases from J, the gap between germline ends came to 9 bases. CDR3 nucleotides: TGTGCCAGTACCCCAGGAACTAACTATGGCTACACCTTC. This encodes CASTPGTNYGYTF.

The gene calls are TRBV30 and TRBJ2-6, with 8 bases fitting TRBD2. V was pared by 2 bases and J by 3 bases, with 6 bases of the junction left unmatched. The CDR3 is 16 amino acids. Germline V CDR1 and CDR2: GTSNPN, SVGIG (reference sequence). CDR3 protein: CAWSTFSGNGANVLTF. For the CDR3, the DNA is TGTGCCTGGAGTACATTTAGCGGGAATGGGGCCAACGTCCTGACTTTC.

The chain uses TRBV4-1 and TRBJ2-3, with TRBD1 matching over 7 bases. This CDR3 has 16 residues. Germline CDR1 MGHRA, CDR2 YSYEKL. Trimming cost V 1 base and J 1 base; bases outside gene matches: 5. CDR3 region: CASSQGQGRGTDTQYF. The CDR3 DNA reads as TGCGCCAGCAGCCAAGGACAGGGCAGGGGCACAGATACGCAGTATTTT.

In this sample, this clone turned up a few times. The V and J genes are TRBV30 and TRBJ2-2; 7 bases map to TRBD1. V was pared by 0 bases and J by 6 bases, with 7 bases of the junction left unmatched. CDR3 size: 15 residues. Germline lookup yields CDR1 GTSNPN and CDR2 SVGIG (reference sequence). The CDR3 DNA sequence: TGTGCCTGGAGTGTACGCCAAACAGGGGCCGGGGAGCTGTTTTTT. Translation: CAWSVRQTGAGELFF.

V and J are TRBV2 and TRBJ2-5; the D gene is possibly TRBD2 (5 bases). Germline V gene sequence: CDR1 SNHLY, CDR2 FYNNEI. This CDR3 has 11 residues. Trimming removed 8 bases at V and 5 bases at J, with 9 bases between. The CDR3 bases are TGTGCCAGCCTAGCCGAGGAGACCCAGTACTTC. Its protein is CASLAEETQYF.

The genes are TRBV4-1 and TRBJ1-5; 7 bases line up with TRBD1. CDR1 is MGHRA, CDR2 YSYEKL, per germline. CDR3 size: 15 residues. V was clipped by 1 base and J by 2 bases; unmatched bases: 2. The CDR3 sequence is CASSQGGGRNQPQHF. As DNA, the CDR3 is TGCGCCAGCAGCCAAGGAGGGGGCCGCAATCAGCCCCAGCATTTT.

The rearrangement links TRBV6-6 to TRBJ2-1; 9 positions agree with TRBD1. Germline-derived CDR1 and CDR2 are MNHNY and SVGAGI (reference sequence). The CDR3 has 16 residues. The ends lost 5 bases at V and 10 bases at J; junction bases unmatched: 15. The CDR3 reads CASSTGGRDIRSEQFF. The CDR3 coding sequence is TGTGCCAGCAGTACAGGGGGCAGGGATATTCGGAGCGAGCAGTTCTTC.

This clone was counted once. The chain carries TRBV5-4 and TRBJ2-1, with 13 bases identical to TRBD2. The CDR3 extends over 15 amino acids. Per germline, CDR1 SGHNT and CDR2 YYREEE (reference sequence). V gave up 4 bases and J gave up 7 bases; unmatched junction bases: 5. The CDR3 here is CASSGRTSGSNEQFF. The DNA for the CDR3 is TGTGCCAGCAGCGGACGGACTAGCGGGAGTAATGAGCAGTTCTTC.

The chain links TRBV28 to TRBJ2-7; D may be TRBD1 (6 bases). CDR1 is MDHEN and CDR2 is SYDVKM in the germline V gene. The CDR3 is made up of 14 amino acids. The V end lost 6 bases, the J end lost 5 bases, and 17 bases lay between the germline ends. The chain's CDR3 is CASRQGRSKDEQYF. Here the CDR3 DNA reads TGTGCCAGCAGACAGGGACGGTCTAAAGACGAGCAGTACTTC.

The chain carries TRBV6-1 and TRBJ2-7; 9 bases fit TRBD1. This CDR3 is 14 amino acids long. J gave up 2 bases and V 5 bases, and 4 bases lay outside the gene matches. Per germline, CDR1 MNHNS and CDR2 SASEGT. CDR3 loop: CASSSNRGPYEQYF. The CDR3 DNA is TGTGCCAGCAGTAGTAACAGGGGGCCCTACGAGCAGTACTTC.

The chain joins TRBV6-6 to TRBJ1-4; a weak D match, TRBD1 (6 bases). CDR1 is MNHNY and CDR2 is SVGAGI in the germline V gene (reference sequence). V was shortened by 6 bases and J by 12 bases, with 17 bases between the two germline ends. The CDR3 consists of 13 residues. CDR3 nucleotide sequence: TGTGCCAGCAGCGTTCAGGGGCCCGAGGAACTGTTTTTT. This encodes CASSVQGPEELFF.

A single count supports this clone. The chain couples TRBV2 to TRBJ2-1; no definite D call. The V gene lost 7 bases and the J gene lost 3 bases, with 10 bases spanning the gap. Germline CDR1 reads SNHLY; CDR2 reads FYNNEI. This CDR3 is built from 13 residues. DNA of the CDR3: TGTGCCAGCAAGGCGCGGAGCTACAATGAGCAGTTCTTC. Its protein is CASKARSYNEQFF.